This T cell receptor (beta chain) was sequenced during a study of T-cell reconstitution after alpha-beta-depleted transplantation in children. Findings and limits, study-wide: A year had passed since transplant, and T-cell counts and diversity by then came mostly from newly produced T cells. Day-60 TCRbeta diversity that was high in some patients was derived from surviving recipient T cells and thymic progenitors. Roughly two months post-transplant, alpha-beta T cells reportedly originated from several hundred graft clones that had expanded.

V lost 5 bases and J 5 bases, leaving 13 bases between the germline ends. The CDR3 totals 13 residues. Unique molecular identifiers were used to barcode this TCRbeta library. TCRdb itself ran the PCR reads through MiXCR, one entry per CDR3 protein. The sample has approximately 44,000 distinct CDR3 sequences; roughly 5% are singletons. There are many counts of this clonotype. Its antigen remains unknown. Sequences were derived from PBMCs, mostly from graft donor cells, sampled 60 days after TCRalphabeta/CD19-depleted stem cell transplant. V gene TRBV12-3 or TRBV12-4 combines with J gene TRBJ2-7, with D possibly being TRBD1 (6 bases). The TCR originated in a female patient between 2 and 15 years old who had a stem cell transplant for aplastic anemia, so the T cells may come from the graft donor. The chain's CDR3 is CASSIQGINEQYF. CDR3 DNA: TGTGCCAGCAGTATACAGGGTATCAACGAGCAGTACTTC.